This T cell receptor beta chain was captured by sequencing in a study of blood T cell repertoires in COVID-19. Clones were sequenced by immunoSEQ multiplex PCR, and TCRdb holds only the in-frame ones, with some missing. The sample has tens of thousands of clones; approximately 85% are singletons. The germline V gene encodes CDR1 MDHEN and CDR2 SYDVKM. This CDR3 has 14 residues. V lost 7 bases and J lost 5; bases outside the gene matches: 8. The chain combines TRBV28 with TRBJ1-1; 9 nucleotides line up with TRBD1. Sequences were obtained from peripheral blood. This sequence was found in a human donor in a cohort sampled during active COVID-19. CDR3 nucleotides: TGTGCCAGCACTCAGGACAGGGGAGATACTGAAGCTTTCTTT. This codes for CASTQDRGDTEAFF. Full variable domain (outside the CDR3, taken from reference TRBV28 and TRBJ1-1): DVKVTQSSRYLVKRTGEKVFLECVQDMDHENMFWYRQDPGLGLRLIYFSYDVKMKEKGDIPEGYSVSREKKERFSLILESASTNQTSMYLCASTQDRGDTEAFFGQGTRLTVV.